This record concerns one T cell receptor beta chain sequence. The PCR contained 60 Vbeta and 13 Jbeta primers. Here immunoSEQ multiplex PCR was the method, and the copy in TCRdb shows in-frame clones only, minus some. The sample shows 84,000 or so clones, roughly 84% of them seen only once. Nominally healthy donors were sampled, though unrecorded immune exposures were likely. CDR1 and CDR2 from the germline V gene are SGHRS and YFSETQ. V was shortened by 0 bases and J by 3 bases, with 4 bases between the two germline ends. The CDR3 runs 13 residues. This specimen comes from a study of cytomegalovirus exposure and HLA in healthy donors.

Sequences were obtained from PBMCs. J is TRBJ2-1 and V is TRBV5-1, with D uncertain. The sequence derives from a woman aged 50 to 60 in good health and CMV-seronegative. This CDR3 is CASSLDSYNEQFF. CDR3 nucleotides: TGCGCCAGCAGCTTGGACAGCTACAATGAGCAGTTCTTC.